This TCR beta chain was found in a study of shared clonotypes between healthy human individuals. Overall study findings and caveats: Though the depth was large, rarefaction showed that sorted-subset sequencing was incomplete.

CDR1 is GTSNPN, CDR2 SVGIG, per germline (reference sequence). The CDR3 is made up of 12 amino acids. Trimming stripped 8 bases from V and 4 bases from J, with 12 bases between. For each subset, genomic DNA was distributed in equal portions over several immunoSEQ plates. Replicate sorted-subset PCRs were loaded with approximately 200 ng DNA, roughly 33,000 T cell genomes. The repertoire was sequenced with immunoSEQ multiplex PCR; TCRdb's copy has only in-frame clones and lacks some. The sample has millions of clones; 85% to 95% are singletons. As concerns this clone: Its antigen is undetermined.

The sequenced sample was naive CD4+ T cells sorted from blood. Subset specified: CD45RA+ positively selected. The chain joins TRBV30 to TRBJ1-3; no definite D call. The TCR originated in a man younger than 35 in good health. CDR3 region: CARGSMGNTIYF. The CDR3 bases are TGTGCCCGAGGAAGCATGGGAAACACCATATATTTT.